This T cell receptor (beta chain) emerged from a study of cytomegalovirus exposure and HLA in healthy donors. Note on this clone: Additional DNA sequences in this sample encode the identical CDR3.

Measured with immunoSEQ multiplex PCR; TCRdb has only the in-frame clones, and not every one. The data contain roughly 330,000 clones, 75% to 90% of them singletons. This CDR3 comprises 14 residues. Trimming removed 1 base at V and 1 base at J, with 7 bases between. Germline CDR1 and CDR2: LGHNA and YNFKEQ. Sequencing was done on a sample of PBMCs. The gene calls are TRBV4-2 and TRBJ2-5; the D is unclear. The sequence was collected from a woman in her thirties in good health and CMV-seropositive. The CDR3 DNA follows: TGTGCCAGCAGCCAAGCGGGCCCCCAAGAGACCCAGTACTTC. Amino acids: CASSQAGPQETQYF.